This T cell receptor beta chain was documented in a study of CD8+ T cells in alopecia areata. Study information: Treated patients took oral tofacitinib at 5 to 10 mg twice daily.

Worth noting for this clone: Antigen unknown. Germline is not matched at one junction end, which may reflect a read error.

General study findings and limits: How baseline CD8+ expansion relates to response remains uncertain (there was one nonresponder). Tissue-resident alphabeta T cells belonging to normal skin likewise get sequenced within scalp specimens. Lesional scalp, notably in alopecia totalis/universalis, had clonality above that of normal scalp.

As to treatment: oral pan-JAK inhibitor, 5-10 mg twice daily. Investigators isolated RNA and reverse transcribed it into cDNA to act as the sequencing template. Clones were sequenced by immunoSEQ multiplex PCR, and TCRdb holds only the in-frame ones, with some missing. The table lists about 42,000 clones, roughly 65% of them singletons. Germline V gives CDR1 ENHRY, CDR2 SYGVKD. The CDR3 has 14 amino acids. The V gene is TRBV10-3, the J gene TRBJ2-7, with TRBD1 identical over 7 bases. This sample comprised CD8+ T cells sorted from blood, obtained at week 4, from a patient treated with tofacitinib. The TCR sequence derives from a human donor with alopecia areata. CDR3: CATSDRDLYYEQYF. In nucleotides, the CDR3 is TGTGCCACCAGTGACAGGGATCTTTACTACGAGCAGTACTTC.